This T cell receptor (beta chain) was documented in a study of glioma-infiltrating T cells after dendritic cell vaccination. Study in general: Glioblastoma patients came from Phase I and II dendritic cell vaccination trials. Treatment, given 2003 to 2012, was autologous tumor lysate-pulsed dendritic cell vaccination.

The CDR3 extends over 15 amino acids. Germline lookup yields CDR1 SGHDT and CDR2 YYEEEE. V lost 2 bases, J lost 3 bases, and 4 bases stayed unmatched. Only in-frame clones appear in the TCRdb table, and some are missing; sequencing was by immunoSEQ multiplex PCR. Of approximately 84,000 clones in the sample, approximately 90% were seen once. This chain joins TRBV5-6 and TRBJ2-3, with 9 bases identical to TRBD1. Specimen: blood, collected before dendritic cell vaccination. The TCR originated in a human donor with glioblastoma. This chain's CDR3 is CASSFTGGATDTQYF. As DNA, the CDR3 is TGTGCCAGCAGCTTTACAGGGGGCGCAACAGATACGCAGTATTTT.